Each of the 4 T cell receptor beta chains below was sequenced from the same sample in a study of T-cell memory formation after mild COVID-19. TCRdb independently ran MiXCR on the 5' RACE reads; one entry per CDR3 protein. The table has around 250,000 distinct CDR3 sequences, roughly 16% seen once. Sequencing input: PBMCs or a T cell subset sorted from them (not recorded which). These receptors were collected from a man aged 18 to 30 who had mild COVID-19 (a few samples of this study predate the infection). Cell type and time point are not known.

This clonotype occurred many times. CDR3 DNA sequence: TGTGCCACCAGCGGAGGTTGGGAGAGTCCCTACGAGCAGTACTTC. Translating it yields CATSGGWESPYEQYF. The chain combines TRBV15 with TRBJ2-7; possibly TRBD2 for D (5 bases). This CDR3 contains 15 residues. From germline, CDR1 is LNHNV and CDR2 YYDKDF (reference sequence). V gave up 5 bases and J gave up 2 bases, with 16 bases separating them.

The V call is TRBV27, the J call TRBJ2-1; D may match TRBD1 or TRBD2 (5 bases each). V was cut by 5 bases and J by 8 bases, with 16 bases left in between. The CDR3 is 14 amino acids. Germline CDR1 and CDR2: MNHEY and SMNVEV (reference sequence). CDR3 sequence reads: CASSTGPRSYEQFF. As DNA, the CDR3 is TGTGCCAGCAGTACGGGACCCAGGTCATATGAGCAGTTCTTC.

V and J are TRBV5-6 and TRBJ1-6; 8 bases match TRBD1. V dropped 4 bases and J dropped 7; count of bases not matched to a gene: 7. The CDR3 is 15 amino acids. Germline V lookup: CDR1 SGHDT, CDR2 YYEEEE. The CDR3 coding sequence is TGTGCCAGCAGCAGTTGGACAGGGTGGAATTCACCCCTCCACTTT. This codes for CASSSWTGWNSPLHF.

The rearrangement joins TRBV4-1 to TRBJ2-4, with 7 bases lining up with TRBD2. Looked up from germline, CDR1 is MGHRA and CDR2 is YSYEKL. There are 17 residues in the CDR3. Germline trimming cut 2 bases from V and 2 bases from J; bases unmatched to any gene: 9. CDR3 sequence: CASSQLPGGTSKNIQYF. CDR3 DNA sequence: TGCGCCAGCAGCCAACTACCCGGGGGGACGTCCAAAAACATTCAGTACTTC.